The clone carrying this T cell receptor beta chain was counted a few times. The antigen is not known. Libraries were prepared by immunoSEQ multiplex PCR; TCRdb keeps only in-frame clonotypes and omits some of them. The sample has some 110,000 clones, approximately 86% seen once. The germline V gene encodes CDR1 MNHEY and CDR2 SVGAGI. The CDR3 has 15 amino acids. V was trimmed by 8 bases and J by 5 bases, leaving 21 bases between them. The data originate from a study of T cell responses to AZD1222 COVID-19 vaccine. Study results and caveats: Vaccination with two AZD1222 doses was followed by a rise in Spike-specific TCR breadth and depth.

The TCR sequence derives from an adult who received the AZD1222 COVID-19 vaccine. V and J are TRBV6-5 and TRBJ2-5; perhaps TRBD2 as D (6 bases). The sample was peripheral blood, taken 28 days after the second AZD1222 dose. CDR3 in amino acids: CASGLFSGGGETQYF. The DNA for the CDR3 is TGTGCCAGCGGACTCTTTTCCGGGGGTGGCGAGACCCAGTACTTC.